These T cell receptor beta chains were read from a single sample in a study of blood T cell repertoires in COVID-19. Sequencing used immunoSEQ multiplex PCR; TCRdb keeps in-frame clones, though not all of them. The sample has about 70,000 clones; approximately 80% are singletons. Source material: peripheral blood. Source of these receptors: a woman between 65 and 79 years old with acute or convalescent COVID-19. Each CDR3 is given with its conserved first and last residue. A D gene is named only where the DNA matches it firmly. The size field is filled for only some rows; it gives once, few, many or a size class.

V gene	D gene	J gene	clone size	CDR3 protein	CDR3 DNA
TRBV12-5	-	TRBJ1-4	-	CASGQGFRSEKLFF	TGTGCTAGTGGTCAGGGTTTTCGGAGTGAAAAACTGTTTTTT
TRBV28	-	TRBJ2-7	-	CASRISDLVEQYF	TGTGCCAGCAGGATATCCGACTTGGTCGAGCAGTACTTC
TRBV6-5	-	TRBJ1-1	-	CASSYSVNRVNTEAFF	TGTGCCAGCAGTTACTCGGTTAACAGGGTAAACACTGAAGCTTTCTTT
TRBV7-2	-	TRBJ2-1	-	CASSLLASNEQFF	TGTGCCAGCAGCTTACTAGCCTCCAATGAGCAGTTCTTC
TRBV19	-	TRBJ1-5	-	CASSLWGVVGRNNQPQHF	TGTGCCAGTAGTTTATGGGGGGTCGTAGGACGGAACAATCAGCCCCAGCATTTT
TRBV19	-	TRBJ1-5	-	CASSVVLNSNQPQHF	TGTGCCAGTAGTGTCGTCTTAAATAGCAATCAGCCCCAGCATTTT
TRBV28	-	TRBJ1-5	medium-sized	CASQRLGNQPQHF	TGTGCCAGCCAGAGGCTGGGCAATCAGCCCCAGCATTTT
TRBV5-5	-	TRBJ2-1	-	CASSHHSDPYNEQFF	TGTGCCAGCAGCCACCATAGCGACCCCTACAATGAGCAGTTCTTC
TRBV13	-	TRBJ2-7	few	CASSLKIGMGYEQYF	TGTGCCAGCAGCTTAAAGATCGGGATGGGCTACGAGCAGTACTTC
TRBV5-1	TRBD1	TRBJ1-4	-	CASRAGGSNEKLFF	TGCGCCAGCCGGGCAGGGGGCTCTAATGAAAAACTGTTTTTT
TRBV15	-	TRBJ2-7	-	CATSRSRTAYYEQYF	TGTGCCACCAGCAGATCCCGGACAGCCTACTACGAGCAGTACTTC
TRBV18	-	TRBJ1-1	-	CASSPTQGGEAFF	TGTGCCAGCTCACCGACACAGGGAGGGGAAGCTTTCTTT
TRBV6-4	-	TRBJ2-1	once	CASSRESYNEQFF	TGTGCCAGCTCGCGAGAAAGCTACAATGAGCAGTTCTTC